One and the same sample provided the 32 T cell receptor beta chains below, sequenced in a study of OX40 agonist ivuxolimab in advanced cancers. Sequencing was performed with immunoSEQ multiplex PCR; in TCRdb, only in-frame clones are kept and a portion is missing. The data hold around 77,000 clones, with 89% observed a single time. The starting material was CD4+ or CD8+ T cells sorted from blood, obtained in a trial of the OX40 agonist ivuxolimab. The receptors derive from an adult with an advanced solid tumor such as melanoma, head and neck, liver or kidney cancer.

The V gene is TRBV28, the J gene TRBJ1-5, with a possible D match to TRBD1 (6 bases). Trimming removed 2 bases from V and 7 bases from J, with 24 bases in between. The CDR3 has 18 residues. Looked up from germline, CDR1 is MDHEN and CDR2 is SYDVKM. The CDR3 spells CASSLVYQLFGGEQPQHF. CDR3 sequence (DNA): TGTGCCAGCAGTTTAGTATACCAACTTTTTGGGGGCGAGCAGCCCCAGCATTTT.

V gene TRBV13 combines with J gene TRBJ1-2; 9 bases align to TRBD1. Unmatched junction bases numbered 23, after V lost 5 bases and J lost 4 bases. Germline-derived CDR1 and CDR2 are PRHDT and FYEKMQ (reference sequence). The CDR3 covers 20 residues. CDR3 in amino acids: CASSHLGYSKTGTGTYGYTF. The CDR3 region has the DNA TGTGCCAGCAGCCACTTAGGGTATTCCAAAACCGGGACAGGGACCTATGGCTACACCTTC.

The rearrangement uses TRBV2 and TRBJ1-2, with TRBD1 matching over 7 bases. This CDR3 is 12 amino acids long. Germline loops: CDR1 SNHLY, CDR2 FYNNEI. The J segment lost 7 bases and the V segment lost 7 bases, leaving 6 bases of the junction unmatched. CDR3 loop: CASKTGVRGYTF. The DNA of the CDR3 is TGTGCCAGCAAAACAGGGGTGCGTGGCTACACCTTC.

This clone was detected only once. V is TRBV6-1 and J is TRBJ1-2, with TRBD1 identical over 8 bases. The ends lost 2 bases at V and 7 bases at J; junction bases unmatched: 9. Germline-derived CDR1 and CDR2 are MNHNS and SASEGT. The CDR3 sequence is 15 residues long. The CDR3 loop is CASSESGGRVGGYTF. CDR3 nucleotides: TGTGCCAGCAGTGAATCAGGGGGCCGGGTTGGTGGCTACACCTTC.

The chain links TRBV25-1 to TRBJ2-1; D gene uncertain. From germline, CDR1 is MGHDK and CDR2 SYGVNS. The CDR3 extends over 14 amino acids. With 7 bases removed from V and 1 base from J, the gap between germline ends came to 11 bases. CDR3 loop: CASTQDGSYNEQFF. CDR3 nucleotide sequence: TGTGCCAGCACACAAGATGGGTCCTACAATGAGCAGTTCTTC. The entire variable domain, with the rest obtained from reference TRBV25-1 and TRBJ2-1, is as follows: EADIYQTPRYLVIGTGKKITLECSQTMGHDKMYWYQQDPGMELHLIHYSYGVNSTEKGDLSSESTVSRIRTEHFPLTLESARPSHTSQYLCASTQDGSYNEQFFGPGTRLTVL.

The V and J genes are TRBV11-2 and TRBJ1-4; D is possibly TRBD1 (6 bases). CDR1 SGHAT and CDR2 FQNNGV come from the germline V gene. CDR3 length equals 15 residues. V was trimmed by 4 bases and J by 8 bases, leaving 17 bases between them. The CDR3 is CASSSYRETREKLFF. CDR3 coding DNA: TGTGCCAGCAGCTCCTACAGGGAGACTCGCGAAAAACTGTTTTTT.

V and J are TRBV11-3 and TRBJ2-3; 10 bases line up with TRBD2. Looked up from germline, CDR1 is SGHNT and CDR2 is YENEEA. V lost 5 bases to trimming and J lost 2 bases; unmatched junction nucleotides: 7. The CDR3 is made up of 16 amino acids. CDR3 DNA sequence: TGTGCCAGCAGCCACCTTAGCGGGGGGTTCACAGATACGCAGTATTTT. Translated: CASSHLSGGFTDTQYF.

The chain recombines TRBV5-1 with TRBJ1-2; possible D gene TRBD1, 5 bases. Germline CDR1 reads SGHRS; CDR2 reads YFSETQ. The CDR3 covers 17 residues. Deletions cut 3 bases from V and 4 bases from J, with 22 bases between. CDR3 region: CASSSAPPGGAGYGYTF. For the CDR3, the DNA is TGCGCCAGCAGCTCAGCCCCCCCGGGCGGGGCAGGCTATGGCTACACCTTC.

CDR3 amino acids: CASSFTSAYEQYF. As DNA, the CDR3 is TGTGCCAGCAGTTTCACTAGCGCCTACGAGCAGTACTTC. The chain recombines TRBV28 with TRBJ2-7, with 7 bases matching TRBD2. The CDR3 contains 13 residues. V shed 3 bases and J 2 bases; nucleotides not matched to a gene: 1. Germline V gives CDR1 MDHEN, CDR2 SYDVKM.

The genes are TRBV6-1 and TRBJ1-1; 9 nucleotides match TRBD1. This CDR3 comprises 15 residues. Germline assignment: CDR1 MNHNS and CDR2 SASEGT. The V and J ends lost 5 bases and 2 bases, in that order; junction bases with no gene match: 6. CDR3 in amino acids: CASSKGDRENTEAFF. CDR3 sequence (DNA): TGTGCCAGCAGTAAGGGGGACAGGGAAAACACTGAAGCTTTCTTT.

This clone occurred once. This rearrangement joins TRBV19 to TRBJ2-5; D gene ambiguous. Judging by the DNA end, TRBJ2-7 fits better; the J call may be wrong. CDR1 LNHDA and CDR2 SQIVND come from the germline V gene (reference sequence). CDR3 length: 14 amino acids. This CDR3 is CASSPDNQPYEQYF. In nucleotides, the CDR3 is TGTGCCAGTAGTCCAGACAACCAGCCCTACGAGCAGTACTTC.

The chain has TRBV5-4 and TRBJ2-3, with 7 bases identical to TRBD2. The germline gives CDR1 SGHNT, CDR2 YYREEE (reference sequence). With 0 bases clipped from V and 0 bases from J, the junction kept 7 bases outside the gene matches. The CDR3 sequence is 17 residues long. CDR3 residues: CASSLAGGIPSTDTQYF. DNA of the CDR3: TGTGCCAGCAGCTTGGCGGGAGGTATCCCTAGCACAGATACGCAGTATTTT.

The chain uses TRBV6-1 and TRBJ2-7; D is unresolved. This CDR3 is 16 amino acids long. Germline V gene data show CDR1 as MNHNS and CDR2 as SASEGT. Trimming took off 0 bases at V and 0 bases at J, with 12 bases between the two ends. The CDR3 protein is CASSEARTEPSYEQYF. The CDR3, as DNA: TGTGCCAGCAGTGAAGCGAGAACGGAGCCCTCCTACGAGCAGTACTTC.

Comment on this clone: Other DNA sequences of this sample code for an identical CDR3. The chain links TRBV4-2 to TRBJ2-2, with 7 bases matching TRBD2. The V gene's germline CDR1 is LGHNA and CDR2 YNFKEQ. V gave up 9 bases and J gave up 2 bases; unmatched junction bases: 9. This CDR3 has 15 residues. The CDR3 DNA sequence: TGTGCCAGTAGGGCCGGGGGGTTAAACACCGGGGAGCTGTTTTTT. This gives the protein CASRAGGLNTGELFF.

This rearrangement joins TRBV19 to TRBJ1-5; a weak D match, TRBD1 (6 bases). This CDR3 spans 12 amino acids. Germline V gene lookup returns CDR1 LNHDA and CDR2 SQIVND (reference sequence). Trimming removed 5 bases from V and 7 bases from J, with 9 bases in between. CDR3: CASSVRGQPQHF. The CDR3 coding sequence is TGTGCCAGTAGTGTCAGGGGACAGCCCCAGCATTTT. The entire variable domain, with the rest obtained from reference TRBV19 and TRBJ1-5, is as follows: DGGITQSPKYLFRKEGQNVTLSCEQNLNHDAMYWYRQDPGQGLRLIYYSQIVNDFQKGDIAEGYSVSREKKESFPLTVTSAQKNPTAFYLCASSVRGQPQHFGDGTRLSIL.

The DNA for the CDR3 is TGTGCCAGCAGCTCTATGCAGGGCCCCTACGAGCAGTACTTC. Translated, it gives CASSSMQGPYEQYF. The rearrangement uses TRBV7-2 and TRBJ2-7; D is perhaps TRBD1 (5 bases). Per the germline V gene, CDR1 is SGHTA and CDR2 is FQGNSA. The CDR3 consists of 14 residues. V dropped 4 bases and J dropped 2 bases, with 12 bases sitting between them.

The chain has TRBV2 and TRBJ2-5; D uncertain. This CDR3 comprises 11 residues. Trimming removed 6 bases at V and 4 bases at J, with 6 bases between. Per germline, CDR1 SNHLY and CDR2 FYNNEI. The chain's CDR3 is CASRRAETQYF. CDR3 nucleotides: TGTGCCAGCAGGCGAGCAGAGACCCAGTACTTC.

J is TRBJ2-1 and V is TRBV5-1, with D uncertain. The CDR3 is made up of 14 amino acids. From germline, CDR1 is SGHRS and CDR2 YFSETQ. V lost 2 bases and J 5 bases, leaving 11 bases between the germline ends. The CDR3, as DNA: TGCGCCAGCAGCTTTGGCATACCCAACAATGAGCAGTTCTTC. Translation: CASSFGIPNNEQFF.

CDR3 sequence: CASATGLNTEAFF. The CDR3 DNA reads as TGTGCTAGTGCCACGGGGCTGAACACTGAAGCTTTCTTT. The V and J genes are TRBV12-5 and TRBJ1-1; the D gene is possibly TRBD1 (5 bases). The germline gives CDR1 LGHNT, CDR2 FRNRAP. CDR3 length: 13 residues. Between the trimmed V and J ends, which lost 7 bases and 0 bases, there was a span of 9 bases.

This clone is a singleton in its sample. V is TRBV6-4 and J is TRBJ2-1; 8 bases align to TRBD1. The CDR3 extends over 13 amino acids. The germline V gene has CDR1 MRHNA and CDR2 SNTAGT. V shed 5 bases and J 12 bases; nucleotides not matched to a gene: 9. This chain's CDR3 is CASSRQSGQGQFF. The CDR3 nucleotides read TGTGCCAGCAGTCGTCAATCTGGACAGGGGCAGTTCTTC.

The chain employs TRBV27 and TRBJ1-4; D unclear. Germline loops: CDR1 MNHEY, CDR2 SMNVEV (reference sequence). CDR3 length equals 14 residues. The ends were cut back, 5 bases at V and 7 bases at J, with 14 bases in the middle. This CDR3 reads CASSRQPLAEKLFF. In nucleotides, the CDR3 is TGTGCCAGCAGTCGGCAGCCCCTAGCTGAAAAACTGTTTTTT. Combining the CDR3 with reference TRBV27 and TRBJ1-4 gives the whole variable domain EAQVTQNPRYLITVTGKKLTVTCSQNMNHEYMSWYRQDPGLGLRQIYYSMNVEVTDKGDVPEGYKVSRKEKRNFPLILESPSPNQTSLYFCASSRQPLAEKLFFGSGTQLSVL.

Regarding this clone: An end of the junction does not agree with germline; a read error may underlie this. The rearrangement uses TRBV6-6 and TRBJ1-2, with D possibly being TRBD1 (6 bases). The CDR3 runs 12 residues. Germline V gives CDR1 MNHNY, CDR2 SVGAGI (reference sequence). CDR3 sequence: CASSYTEQGVPF. The DNA of the CDR3 is TGTGCCAGCAGCTACACGGAACAGGGAGTGCCCTTC.

This chain joins TRBV5-6 and TRBJ2-3; 11 bases are a match to TRBD2. Germline trimming cut 3 bases from V and 2 bases from J; bases unmatched to any gene: 11. The CDR3 contains 18 residues. Germline CDR1 reads SGHDT; CDR2 reads YYEEEE. The CDR3 coding sequence is TGTGCCAGCAGCTCCCGACTAGCGGGGCACACCTCCACAGATACGCAGTATTTT. Amino acids: CASSSRLAGHTSTDTQYF. Variable domain in full (rest from reference TRBV5-6 and TRBJ2-3): DAGVTQSPTHLIKTRGQQVTLRCSPKSGHDTVSWYQQALGQGPQFIFQYYEEEERQRGNFPDRFSGHQFPNYSSELNVNALLLGDSALYLCASSSRLAGHTSTDTQYFGPGTRLTVL.

The gene calls are TRBV19 and TRBJ1-5; D possibly corresponds to TRBD1 (5 bases). In germline, CDR1 is LNHDA, CDR2 SQIVND (reference sequence). V shed 6 bases and J shed 9 bases, with 18 bases lying between them. This CDR3 region has 14 residues. The CDR3 DNA sequence: TGTGCCAGTAGAACAAGTCAGGGAGGTTGGCCCCAGCATTTT. It translates to CASRTSQGGWPQHF.

V and J are TRBV6-1 and TRBJ2-6; D is unclear. With 3 bases removed from V and 0 bases from J, the gap between germline ends came to 9 bases. Germline lookup yields CDR1 MNHNS and CDR2 SASEGT. CDR3 length: 16 residues. CDR3 residues: CASSEGFLSGANVLTF. CDR3 nucleotides: TGTGCCAGCAGTGAGGGGTTCCTCTCTGGGGCCAACGTCCTGACTTTC.

This clone was picked up one time. The chain employs TRBV28 and TRBJ1-2; D remains unclear. CDR1 and CDR2 (germline): MDHEN, SYDVKM. Trimming removed 6 bases from V and 0 bases from J, with 8 bases in between. The CDR3 covers 13 residues. The CDR3 bases are TGTGCCAGCAGGGAGACGGCTAACTATGGCTACACCTTC. The encoded protein is CASRETANYGYTF.

There are a few counts of this clone. V gene TRBV6-6 combines with J gene TRBJ2-7; D may be TRBD2 (6 bases). Germline values: CDR1 MNHNY, CDR2 SVGAGI (reference sequence). This CDR3 has 13 residues. The ends were cut back, 7 bases at V and 6 bases at J, with 16 bases in the middle. CDR3 sequence: CASTWGVRSEQYF. The CDR3 region has the DNA TGTGCCAGCACGTGGGGGGTGCGATCCGAGCAGTACTTC.

In DNA, the CDR3 is TGTGCCAGCAGCGTGACTAGCGGGAGGGTGCCAGATACGCAGTATTTT. This sequence encodes CASSVTSGRVPDTQYF. This chain links TRBV7-2 with TRBJ2-3; 14 bases are a match to TRBD2. The V and J ends lost 5 bases and 4 bases, in that order; junction bases with no gene match: 5. CDR1 SGHTA and CDR2 FQGNSA come from the germline V gene. The CDR3 covers 16 residues. The whole variable domain, filled in from reference TRBV7-2 and TRBJ2-3, reads GAGVSQSPSNKVTEKGKDVELRCDPISGHTALYWYRQSLGQGLEFLIYFQGNSAPDKSGLPSDRFSAERTGGSVSTLTIQRTQQEDSAVYLCASSVTSGRVPDTQYFGPGTRLTVL.

The chain joins TRBV5-1 to TRBJ1-3; TRBD1 is a possible D gene (5 bases). Germline V CDR1 and CDR2: SGHRS, YFSETQ. V lost 0 bases, J lost 7 bases, and 17 bases lay in between. The CDR3 extends over 16 amino acids. CDR3 loop: CASSLARGGPGNTIYF. The CDR3 DNA follows: TGCGCCAGCAGCTTGGCCCGGGGAGGTCCAGGGAACACCATATATTTT.

The genes are TRBV11-2 and TRBJ1-5; possible D gene TRBD1, 6 bases. In germline, CDR1 is SGHAT, CDR2 FQNNGV. The V gene lost 4 bases and the J gene lost 7 bases, with 11 bases spanning the gap. This CDR3 is built from 13 residues. The CDR3, as DNA: TGTGCCAGCAGCTCAAGCGACAGGCAGCCCCAGCATTTT. Its translation is CASSSSDRQPQHF.

This clone appeared once. V usage is TRBV5-1 and J usage is TRBJ2-1; D unclear. This CDR3 spans 13 amino acids. Germline-derived CDR1 and CDR2 are SGHRS and YFSETQ. V lost 1 base, J lost 7 bases, and 9 bases lay in between. CDR3 bases: TGCGCCAGCAGCTTGCAACTCGGGAATGAGCAGTTCTTC. Protein: CASSLQLGNEQFF.

The CDR3 is CASSLIGGSYNEQFF. CDR3 coding DNA: TGCGCCAGCAGCTTGATTGGGGGGTCCTACAATGAGCAGTTCTTC. The genes are TRBV5-1 and TRBJ2-1, with TRBD2 as a possible D gene (6 bases). Per the germline V gene, CDR1 is SGHRS and CDR2 is YFSETQ. This CDR3 contains 15 residues. Between the trimmed V and J ends, which lost 1 base and 1 base, there was a span of 9 bases.